This T cell receptor beta chain appears in the sequencing data of a study of CD8+CD57+ T cells in acquired aplastic anemia. Template material for TCR beta VDJ and CDR3 profiling consisted of genomic DNA. TCRdb independently ran MiXCR on the reads; one entry per CDR3 protein. The data hold roughly 300,000 distinct CDR3 sequences, with about 56% observed a single time. CDR3 size: 14 residues. The V gene's germline CDR1 is LNHDA and CDR2 SQIVND (reference sequence). Deletions cut 1 base from V and 3 bases from J, with 10 bases between. This TCR came from a human donor with severe aplastic anemia or a healthy control (not recorded which). The specimen sequenced was sorted CD4+, CD8+, or CD8+CD57+ T cells (not recorded which) from PBMCs. The gene calls are TRBV19 and TRBJ2-7; no reliable D call. CDR3 sequence (DNA): TGTGCCAGTAGTATAGGCGGCGTGAGCTACGAGCAGTACTTC. This gives the protein CASSIGGVSYEQYF.